Each of the 6 T cell receptor beta chains below was sequenced from the same sample in a study of blood T cell repertoires in COVID-19. Assay: immunoSEQ multiplex PCR; the TCRdb copy retains only in-frame clones and omits some. The table includes roughly 300,000 clones, about nine tenths detected once. Sequenced input: PBMCs or T cells enriched from blood (not recorded which). The receptors were sampled from a young woman who had recovered from COVID-19.

The sample holds one count of this clone. This chain uses TRBV5-1 with TRBJ2-3; 8 nucleotides agree with TRBD1. The J segment lost 5 bases and the V segment lost 0 bases, leaving 8 bases of the junction unmatched. Germline values: CDR1 SGHRS, CDR2 YFSETQ. The CDR3 is made up of 16 amino acids. CDR3 region: CASSLGQGTLKDTQYF. The CDR3 DNA is TGCGCCAGCAGCTTGGGACAGGGGACTTTGAAAGATACGCAGTATTTT.

The chain carries TRBV30 and TRBJ1-6; D is unresolved. There are 13 residues in the CDR3. Per germline, CDR1 GTSNPN and CDR2 SVGIG (reference sequence). V gave up 3 bases and J gave up 7 bases, with 10 bases separating them. The CDR3 loop is CAWSTRENSPLHF. CDR3 coding DNA: TGTGCCTGGAGCACTCGGGAAAATTCACCCCTCCACTTT.

V is TRBV25-1 and J is TRBJ1-2; D unclear. The CDR3 is 17 amino acids. The germline V gene encodes CDR1 MGHDK and CDR2 SYGVNS. The V gene lost 2 bases and the J gene lost 4 bases, with 20 bases spanning the gap. The DNA of the CDR3 is TGTGCCAGCAGTGAAAATTCCTATGAGGGTCGAGTCTATGGCTACACCTTC. It is translated as CASSENSYEGRVYGYTF.

The gene calls are TRBV29-1 and TRBJ1-5; 7 positions match TRBD1. This CDR3 has 14 residues. Trimming cost V 5 bases and J 2 bases; bases outside gene matches: 6. Per the germline V gene, CDR1 is SQVTM and CDR2 is ANQGSEA. CDR3 sequence reads: CSVMTGRGNQPQHF. Here the CDR3 DNA reads TGCAGCGTTATGACAGGGAGAGGCAATCAGCCCCAGCATTTT. The variable domain in full, with the rest retrieved from reference TRBV29-1 and TRBJ1-5, is SAVISQKPSRDICQRGTSLTIQCQVDSQVTMMFWYRQQPGQSLTLIATANQGSEATYESGFVIDKFPISRPNLTFSTLTVSNMSPEDSSIYLCSVMTGRGNQPQHFGDGTRLSIL.

The V gene is TRBV7-6, the J gene TRBJ1-2, with TRBD1 matching over 7 bases. The CDR3 loop spans 16 amino acids. CDR1 is SGHVS and CDR2 is FNYEAQ in the germline V gene. V lost 1 base and J lost 4; bases outside the gene matches: 9. The CDR3 spells CASSLEAERGPYGYTF. The CDR3 coding sequence is TGTGCCAGCAGCTTAGAGGCAGAAAGGGGGCCCTATGGCTACACCTTC.

V and J are TRBV4-1 and TRBJ1-2; D unresolved. The ends were cut back, 3 bases at V and 3 bases at J, with 17 bases in the middle. The CDR3 loop spans 16 amino acids. CDR1 MGHRA and CDR2 YSYEKL come from the germline V gene. The CDR3 spells CASSQQSWSWDYGYTF. In nucleotides, the CDR3 is TGCGCCAGCAGCCAGCAGTCTTGGAGTTGGGACTATGGCTACACCTTC.